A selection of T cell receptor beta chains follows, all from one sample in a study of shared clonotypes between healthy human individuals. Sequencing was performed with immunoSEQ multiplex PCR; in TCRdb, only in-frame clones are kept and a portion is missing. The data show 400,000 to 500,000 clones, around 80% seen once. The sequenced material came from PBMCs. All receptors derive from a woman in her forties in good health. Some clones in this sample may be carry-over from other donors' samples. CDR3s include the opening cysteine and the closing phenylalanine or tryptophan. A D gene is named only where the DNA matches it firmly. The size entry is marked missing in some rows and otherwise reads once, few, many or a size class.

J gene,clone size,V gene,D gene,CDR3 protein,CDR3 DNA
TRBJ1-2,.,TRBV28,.,CASSLIGGGFNYGYTF,TGTGCCAGCAGTTTAATCGGCGGGGGGTTCAACTATGGCTACACCTTC
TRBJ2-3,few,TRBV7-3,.,CASSPQSATDTQYF,TGTGCCAGCAGCCCCCAGAGCGCCACAGATACGCAGTATTTT
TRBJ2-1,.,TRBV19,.,CASKRGRGTYNEQFF,TGTGCCAGTAAGCGGGGCAGGGGGACCTACAATGAGCAGTTCTTC
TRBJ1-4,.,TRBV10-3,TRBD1,CAISEGQGKEKLFF,TGTGCCATCAGTGAGGGACAGGGAAAAGAAAAACTGTTTTTT
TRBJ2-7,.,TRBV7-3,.,CASSQRGLPTTYEQYF,TGTGCCAGCAGCCAAAGGGGGTTGCCGACGACCTACGAGCAGTACTTC
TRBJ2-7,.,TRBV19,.,CASATAYEQYF,TGTGCCAGTGCAACAGCCTACGAGCAGTACTTC
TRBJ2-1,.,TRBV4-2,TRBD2,CASSQAFVGLAGGGGNEQFF,TGTGCCAGCAGCCAAGCTTTCGTGGGACTAGCGGGAGGAGGGGGCAATGAGCAGTTCTTC
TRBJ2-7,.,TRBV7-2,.,CASVRDPQADEQYF,TGTGCCAGCGTCCGGGATCCGCAGGCGGACGAGCAGTACTTC
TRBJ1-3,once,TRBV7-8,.,CASSLTGTSSVLVF,TGTGCCAGCAGCTTAACCGGGACGTCATCCGTTTTGGTATTT
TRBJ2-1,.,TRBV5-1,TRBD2,CASSLGASGSSDEQFF,TGCGCCAGCAGCTTGGGGGCTAGCGGGAGTAGTGATGAGCAGTTCTTC
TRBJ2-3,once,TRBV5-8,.,CASSLAAGNTDTQYF,TGTGCCAGCAGCTTGGCGGCGGGGAACACAGATACGCAGTATTTT
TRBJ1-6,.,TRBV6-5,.,CASRGEGFSPLHF,TGTGCCAGCAGGGGGGAGGGTTTTTCACCCCTCCACTTT